Listed here are 21 T cell receptor beta chains from one sample, sequenced in a study of blood T cells in healthy people across ages. The authors ran a second PCR of about 7 to 11 cycles using a sample-barcoded 5' primer and a J-beta primer mix. From the 5' RACE reads, TCRdb called clonotypes with MiXCR, one entry per CDR3 protein. The sample records roughly 1,500,000 distinct CDR3 sequences, 34% being singletons. The sample comprised blood. These receptor sequences come from a woman younger than 45 in good health.

Points on this clonotype: This may stem from a read error, because a much larger clone lies one nucleotide away. The chain combines TRBV5-1 with TRBJ2-1, with TRBD2 matching 7 bases. In germline, CDR1 is SGHRS, CDR2 YFSETQ. The CDR3 extends over 15 amino acids. The CDR3 loop is CASSLSGETYSEQFF. As DNA, the CDR3 is TGCGCCAGCAGCTTAAGCGGGGAAACCTACAGTGAGCAGTTCTTC.

The gene calls are TRBV4-1 and TRBJ2-3; 9 bases align to TRBD2. This CDR3 has 17 residues. Losses at the gene ends were 0 bases for V and 4 bases for J; bases not matched to a gene: 8. Germline V gene data show CDR1 as MGHRA and CDR2 as YSYEKL. The CDR3 DNA sequence: TGCGCCAGCAGCCAAGAAAGCGCGGGGGGGCCGCCAGATACGCAGTATTTT. Translation: CASSQESAGGPPDTQYF.

J is TRBJ2-5 and V is TRBV6-1, with D possibly called TRBD1 or TRBD2 (5 bases each). This CDR3 spans 13 amino acids. V dropped 3 bases and J dropped 3 bases, with 8 bases sitting between them. Germline values: CDR1 MNHNS, CDR2 SASEGT. DNA of the CDR3: TGTGCCAGCAGTGAGGGACCTAAAGAGACCCAGTACTTC. Amino acids: CASSEGPKETQYF.

Details on this clonotype: A much larger clone lies one base from this, so it may be a read error. This chain joins TRBV10-3 and TRBJ1-2; no definite D call. V shed 7 bases and J shed 8 bases, with 17 bases lying between them. Germline CDR1 ENHRY, CDR2 SYGVKD. This CDR3 has 13 amino acids. The CDR3 spells CAIKFTAVGGYTF. For the CDR3, the DNA is TGTGCCATCAAGTTTACTGCCGTGGGAGGCTACACCTTC.

The V call is TRBV10-3, the J call TRBJ1-2; D gene unclear. The germline V gene has CDR1 ENHRY and CDR2 SYGVKD. This CDR3 comprises 13 residues. The V and J ends lost 6 bases and 3 bases respectively, with 11 bases between them. CDR3 sequence (DNA): TGTGCCATCAGACGAGAAGGCGACTATGGCTACACCTTC. This encodes CAIRREGDYGYTF.

This rearrangement joins TRBV9 to TRBJ2-3, with D possibly being TRBD2 (6 bases). Trimming pared 4 bases from V and 2 bases from J, leaving 17 bases between. Germline CDR1 reads SGDLS; CDR2 reads YYNGEE. This CDR3 is 16 amino acids long. DNA of the CDR3: TGTGCCAGCAGCCCCCGTCGGCGGGATCTCACAGATACGCAGTATTTT. Protein: CASSPRRRDLTDTQYF.

This clonotype was seen only a few times. This chain uses TRBV5-1 with TRBJ2-3; 7 nucleotides align to TRBD1. The CDR3 has 15 residues. After removal of 2 bases from V and 1 base from J, the junction contained 4 bases not matched to a gene. From germline, CDR1 is SGHRS and CDR2 YFSETQ. CDR3 in amino acids: CASSLRDSRTDTQYF. The CDR3 DNA is TGCGCCAGCAGCTTACGGGACAGTCGCACAGATACGCAGTATTTT.

This clonotype appeared a few times. The J gene is TRBJ2-1, the V gene TRBV20-1; 9 positions agree with TRBD2. Unmatched junction bases numbered 8, after V lost 4 bases and J lost 1 base. This CDR3 spans 16 amino acids. Germline-derived CDR1 and CDR2 are DFQATT and SNEGSKA (reference sequence). The CDR3 sequence is CSATRLTSGSYNEQFF. In DNA, the CDR3 is TGCAGTGCTACCCGCCTAACTAGCGGGTCCTACAATGAGCAGTTCTTC.

V is TRBV7-9 and J is TRBJ1-2; 7 positions agree with TRBD1. The CDR3 is 15 residues long. V lost 5 bases, J lost 2 bases, and 8 bases stayed unmatched. CDR1 and CDR2 (germline): SEHNR, FQNEAQ (reference sequence). The CDR3 nucleotides read TGTGCCAGCAGCCCGGCACTGACAGGGAACTATGGCTACACCTTC. It translates to CASSPALTGNYGYTF.

Regarding this clonotype: Germline is not matched at one junction end, which may reflect a read error. The chain employs TRBV6-1 and TRBJ1-1; D call uncertain. Germline assignment: CDR1 MNHNS and CDR2 SASEGT. The CDR3 has 12 residues. CDR3 loop: CASFRRITETFF. In DNA, the CDR3 is TGTGCCAGCTTCCGACGGATAACTGAAACTTTCTTT.

The chain joins TRBV25-1 to TRBJ1-1; 9 bases map to TRBD1. The CDR3 is 17 amino acids. Germline V gene data show CDR1 as MGHDK and CDR2 as SYGVNS. Trimming cost V 4 bases and J 2 bases; bases outside gene matches: 11. CDR3 coding DNA: TGTGCCAGCAGTGGAAGGCTAGGGGACAGGGTCAACACTGAAGCTTTCTTT. Protein: CASSGRLGDRVNTEAFF.

This clonotype was seen a few times. V is TRBV29-1 and J is TRBJ2-3; no clear D. This CDR3 comprises 14 residues. V lost 1 base and J 0 bases, leaving 8 bases between the germline ends. Germline V gene lookup returns CDR1 SQVTM and CDR2 ANQGSEA. For the CDR3, the DNA is TGCAGCGTTGAAGGGCAGGTCAGCACAGATACGCAGTATTTT. This gives the protein CSVEGQVSTDTQYF.

This chain connects TRBV29-1 to TRBJ2-5, with D perhaps TRBD1 or TRBD2 (5 bases each). This CDR3 has 15 amino acids. Germline values: CDR1 SQVTM, CDR2 ANQGSEA. V gave up 3 bases and J gave up 4 bases, with 18 bases separating them. CDR3 sequence: CSVDRGQGILETQYF. CDR3 bases: TGCAGCGTTGATCGCGGGCAGGGAATTCTAGAGACCCAGTACTTC.

This clonotype has a handful of counts. The V gene is TRBV28, the J gene TRBJ2-7, with 7 bases fitting TRBD2. The germline V gene has CDR1 MDHEN and CDR2 SYDVKM. The CDR3 length is 15 residues. With 6 bases clipped from V and 3 bases from J, the junction kept 11 bases outside the gene matches. Here the CDR3 DNA reads TGTGCCAGCAGGCCGAATTTTGGACTAGACTACGAGCAGTACTTC. It encodes CASRPNFGLDYEQYF.

This clonotype was found a few times. The V and J genes are TRBV12-3 or TRBV12-4 and TRBJ1-2; the D is unclear. Trimming shortened V by 7 bases and J by 2 bases, and 17 bases separated the two germline ends. The CDR3 has 15 residues. In DNA, the CDR3 is TGTGCCAGCACCCTTGGGCATCCTGGGAACTATGGCTACACCTTC. The encoded protein is CASTLGHPGNYGYTF.

A few counts support this clonotype. This could be a read error, since a much larger clone is one nucleotide away. The J gene is TRBJ2-5, the V gene TRBV9; 8 bases agree with TRBD2. The CDR3 runs to 16 residues. The V gene's germline CDR1 is SGDLS and CDR2 YYNGEE. CDR3 sequence (DNA): TGTGTCAGCAGCTTCGGCGCGGCGGGAGGTAAAGAGACCCAGTACTTC. It yields the protein CVSSFGAAGGKETQYF.

As to this clonotype: A much larger clone differs by one base, so this may be a read error. The rearrangement uses TRBV20-1 and TRBJ2-7, with D possibly being TRBD1 (6 bases). Trimming cost V 4 bases and J 0 bases, with 10 bases left between them. The CDR3 length is 13 residues. CDR1 and CDR2 (germline): DFQATT, SNEGSKA (reference sequence). Here the CDR3 DNA reads TGCAGTGCTAAGGGACAAGCCTCCTACGAGCAGTACTTC. This codes for CSAKGQASYEQYF.

The chain uses TRBV9 and TRBJ2-5, with 7 positions matching TRBD2. Germline-derived CDR1 and CDR2 are SGDLS and YYNGEE. V shed 0 bases and J 5 bases; nucleotides not matched to a gene: 10. The CDR3 runs 16 residues. CDR3 amino acids: CASSVGTSGVLETQYF. DNA of the CDR3: TGTGCCAGCAGCGTAGGGACTAGTGGCGTGTTGGAGACCCAGTACTTC.

Only a few counts were recorded for this clonotype. The chain links TRBV4-1 to TRBJ2-1, with a possible D match to TRBD2 (6 bases). Trimming stripped 0 bases from V and 9 bases from J, with 15 bases between. Germline CDR1 is MGHRA and CDR2 is YSYEKL. This CDR3 contains 15 residues. As DNA, the CDR3 is TGCGCCAGCAGCCAAGAGGGACTCGGCAGGGCTGAGCAGTTCTTC. Translating it yields CASSQEGLGRAEQFF.

In its sample, this clonotype was seen a few times. This sequence joins TRBV6-6 and TRBJ2-3; tentatively, D is TRBD2 (7 bases). This CDR3 is 15 amino acids long. Between the trimmed V and J ends, which lost 5 bases and 10 bases, there was a span of 22 bases. Germline assignment: CDR1 MNHNY and CDR2 SVGAGI (reference sequence). In DNA form, the CDR3 reads TGTGCCAGCAGTACCGCCAAGGGGGGGGGATATGCGCAGTATTTT. It codes for CASSTAKGGGYAQYF.

This clonotype showed up just a few times. The rearrangement uses TRBV7-9 and TRBJ1-2, with a possible D match to TRBD1 (6 bases). Trimming stripped 5 bases from V and 8 bases from J, with 18 bases between. Germline CDR1 reads SEHNR; CDR2 reads FQNEAQ (reference sequence). The CDR3 runs 14 residues. CDR3 nucleotides: TGTGCCAGCAGCCCTACTGGGGGGGCCGGCGGCTACACCTTC. Its translation is CASSPTGGAGGYTF.